Listed here are 19 T cell receptor beta chains from one sample, sequenced in a study of blood T cell repertoires in COVID-19. The data were produced by immunoSEQ multiplex PCR, yet TCRdb's version contains in-frame clones alone and is incomplete. The profile shows approximately 80,000 clones, over 70% of them singletons. The sample comprised peripheral blood. All receptors derive from a human donor in a cohort sampled during active COVID-19.

The V and J genes are TRBV4-2 and TRBJ1-4; D ambiguous. The length of the CDR3 is 16 residues. Trimming shortened V by 0 bases and J by 6 bases, and 14 bases separated the two germline ends. Germline V gene sequence: CDR1 LGHNA, CDR2 YNFKEQ. CDR3 amino acids: CASSQDLGEGYEKLFF. The CDR3 DNA reads TGTGCCAGCAGCCAAGATCTGGGAGAGGGTTATGAAAAACTGTTTTTT.

For this clone: The sample contains more than one DNA sequence encoding this CDR3. CDR3 residues: CASSDPGTYEQYV. CDR3 bases: TGTGCCAGCAGTGATCCAGGGACCTACGAGCAGTACGTC. The chain combines TRBV6-2 or TRBV6-3 with TRBJ2-7, with D possibly matching TRBD1 (5 bases). Trimming pared 5 bases from V and 2 bases from J, leaving 10 bases between. There are 13 residues in the CDR3. Germline V gene lookup returns CDR1 MNHEY and CDR2 SVGEGT.

This clone was counted ten times or more. The rearrangement uses TRBV4-2 and TRBJ1-1; 11 bases match TRBD1. Unmatched junction bases numbered 2, after V lost 4 bases and J lost 4 bases. Germline lookup yields CDR1 LGHNA and CDR2 YNFKEQ. The CDR3 is made up of 14 amino acids. The DNA for the CDR3 is TGTGCCAGCAGCCGGGACAGGGGGGGCACTGAAGCTTTCTTT. Its translation: CASSRDRGGTEAFF.

The V call is TRBV7-9, the J call TRBJ2-1, with 9 positions matching TRBD1. Germline CDR1 reads SEHNR; CDR2 reads FQNEAQ (reference sequence). This CDR3 has 14 residues. V lost 7 bases and J lost 10; bases outside the gene matches: 11. CDR3 sequence reads: CASNPLTGGREQFF. The DNA for the CDR3 is TGTGCCAGCAACCCATTGACAGGGGGAAGGGAGCAGTTCTTC.

V usage is TRBV6-6 and J usage is TRBJ2-7, with a possible D match to TRBD2 (7 bases). The V gene's germline CDR1 is MNHNY and CDR2 SVGAGI (reference sequence). V lost 6 bases and J 3 bases, leaving 18 bases between the germline ends. There are 15 residues in the CDR3. This CDR3 reads CASSRRAGEGYEQYF. CDR3 sequence (DNA): TGTGCCAGCAGCCGAAGGGCAGGGGAGGGCTACGAGCAGTACTTC.

This clone was recorded many times. J is TRBJ2-7 and V is TRBV7-9; 8 bases fit TRBD1. CDR1 SEHNR and CDR2 FQNEAQ come from the germline V gene (reference sequence). The CDR3 loop spans 14 amino acids. Trimming at V came to 4 bases and at J to 5 bases, leaving 7 bases not matched to a gene. The CDR3 protein is CASSSPGQADEQYF. CDR3 sequence (DNA): TGTGCCAGCAGCTCGCCGGGACAGGCCGACGAGCAGTACTTC.

The rearrangement links TRBV9 to TRBJ1-2, with D possibly TRBD1 on 5 matching bases. The CDR3 is made up of 14 amino acids. Trimming shortened V by 0 bases and J by 6 bases, and 12 bases separated the two germline ends. CDR1 is SGDLS, CDR2 YYNGEE, per germline. As DNA, the CDR3 is TGTGCCAGCAGCGTAGGGCAGGGTTATAATGGCTACACCTTC. Its protein product is CASSVGQGYNGYTF.

The chain recombines TRBV7-2 with TRBJ2-1; 8 nucleotides line up with TRBD2. Germline loops: CDR1 SGHTA, CDR2 FQGNSA. The CDR3 is made up of 18 amino acids. Trimming at V came to 7 bases and at J to 1 base, leaving 15 bases not matched to a gene. The CDR3: CASTRSSGIISSYNEQFF. The CDR3 region has the DNA TGTGCCAGCACCAGAAGTAGCGGGATCATCTCTTCCTACAATGAGCAGTTCTTC.

This sequence joins TRBV24-1 and TRBJ2-3; 9 nucleotides line up with TRBD1. Unmatched junction bases numbered 4, after V lost 5 bases and J lost 5 bases. Germline assignment: CDR1 KGHDR and CDR2 SFDVKD. The CDR3 extends over 14 amino acids. The CDR3 region is CATSGDRDVDTQYF. DNA of the CDR3: TGTGCCACCAGTGGGGACAGGGATGTAGATACGCAGTATTTT.

This sequence joins TRBV28 and TRBJ1-2; perhaps TRBD1 as D (6 bases). Germline V gives CDR1 MDHEN, CDR2 SYDVKM. There are 13 residues in the CDR3. Trimming cost V 2 bases and J 8 bases, with 12 bases left between them. The CDR3 spells CASSLGNREGYTF. CDR3 DNA: TGTGCCAGCAGTTTAGGGAACAGGGAGGGCTACACCTTC.

The chain joins TRBV15 to TRBJ1-1, with TRBD1 matching 8 bases. J was trimmed by 0 bases and V by 0 bases; bases with no gene match: 12. CDR3 length: 19 residues. Germline V gene lookup returns CDR1 LNHNV and CDR2 YYDKDF (reference sequence). For the CDR3, the DNA is TGTGCCACCAGCAGAGAAGGACAGGGAGCGATAGAAGTGAACACTGAAGCTTTCTTT. Its protein product is CATSREGQGAIEVNTEAFF.

CDR3 sequence (DNA): TGTGCCAGCAGCTCTCTGAACTGGCGGGAGACCCAGTACTTC. Translated: CASSSLNWRETQYF. This sequence joins TRBV7-9 and TRBJ2-5; D is uncertain. This CDR3 contains 14 residues. Deletions cut 4 bases from V and 5 bases from J, with 14 bases between. The germline CDR1 and CDR2 sequences are SEHNR and FQNEAQ (reference sequence).

The J gene is TRBJ1-1, the V gene TRBV5-5; D uncertain. This CDR3 contains 14 residues. Germline V gives CDR1 SGHKS, CDR2 YYEKEE (reference sequence). V lost 1 base and J lost 5, with 12 bases in between. CDR3 loop: CASSLRGFGTEAFF. CDR3 bases: TGTGCCAGCAGCTTGCGGGGTTTTGGAACTGAAGCTTTCTTT.

The rearrangement uses TRBV3-1 (or the pseudogene TRBV3-2) and TRBJ2-3, with 14 bases that match TRBD2. The CDR3 is 18 residues long. Germline V gives CDR1 LGHDT, CDR2 YNNKEL (reference sequence). V dropped 4 bases and J dropped 2; count of bases not matched to a gene: 8. CDR3 in amino acids: CASSLGLAGGLDTDTQYF. CDR3 nucleotides: TGTGCCAGCAGCCTCGGACTAGCGGGGGGACTAGACACAGATACGCAGTATTTT.

This clone was recorded many times. The chain has TRBV30 and TRBJ1-1, with D maybe TRBD1 (6 bases). The CDR3 covers 14 residues. Germline lookup yields CDR1 GTSNPN and CDR2 SVGIG (reference sequence). V was clipped by 2 bases and J by 5 bases, with 15 bases between them. Here the CDR3 reads CAWSSSGVWTEAFF. In nucleotides, the CDR3 is TGTGCCTGGAGTTCGTCAGGGGTTTGGACTGAAGCTTTCTTT.

CDR3 nucleotides: TGTGCCAGCAGTTTAGCGGGGGGGCCAGATACGCAGTATTTT. Encoded protein: CASSLAGGPDTQYF. The chain links TRBV28 to TRBJ2-3; 9 bases map to TRBD2. This CDR3 is built from 14 residues. CDR1 is MDHEN and CDR2 is SYDVKM in the germline V gene. Losses at the gene ends were 2 bases for V and 4 bases for J; bases not matched to a gene: 1. Together with reference TRBV28 and TRBJ2-3, the CDR3 gives the full variable domain: DVKVTQSSRYLVKRTGEKVFLECVQDMDHENMFWYRQDPGLGLRLIYFSYDVKMKEKGDIPEGYSVSREKKERFSLILESASTNQTSMYLCASSLAGGPDTQYFGPGTRLTVL.

This clone was seen more than once but under ten times. CDR3 DNA: TGTGCCAGCAGCTCCTCGGGGGGGACTCTCGATGAGCAGTTCTTC. Amino acid sequence: CASSSSGGTLDEQFF. The chain has TRBV7-6 and TRBJ2-1; 8 nucleotides agree with TRBD2. V shed 4 bases, J shed 8 bases, and the junction held 10 bases outside the gene matches. The V gene's germline CDR1 is SGHVS and CDR2 FNYEAQ. The CDR3 sequence is 15 residues long. Together with reference TRBV7-6 and TRBJ2-1, the CDR3 gives the full variable domain: GAGVSQSPRYKVTKRGQDVALRCDPISGHVSLYWYRQALGQGPEFLTYFNYEAQQDKSGLPNDRFSAERPEGSISTLTIQRTEQRDSAMYRCASSSSGGTLDEQFFGPGTRLTVL.

V and J are TRBV2 and TRBJ2-1; the match to TRBD2 covers 11 bases. Germline V CDR1 and CDR2: SNHLY, FYNNEI. The CDR3 is made up of 15 amino acids. Germline trimming cut 5 bases from V and 5 bases from J; bases unmatched to any gene: 5. This CDR3 is CASSIAGGPNNEQFF. CDR3 nucleotide sequence: TGTGCCAGCAGTATAGCGGGAGGGCCAAACAATGAGCAGTTCTTC.

This chain uses TRBV10-3 with TRBJ1-4; 11 bases are shared with TRBD1. The CDR3 has 18 residues. V lost 11 bases, J lost 1 base, and 15 bases stayed unmatched. CDR1 is ENHRY and CDR2 is SYGVKD in the germline V gene. The CDR3 DNA sequence: TGTGCCGTTTCCGGGACAGGGGGTCTGGTCGGAACTAATGAAAAACTGTTTTTT. Protein: CAVSGTGGLVGTNEKLFF.